This T cell receptor (beta chain) was retrieved from a study of radiotherapy plus CTLA-4 blockade in lung cancer (dated 2018 in TCRdb). A note on the overall study: Among enrolled patients, roughly 20% had an objective response and 25% to 35% reached disease control. Results and caveats for the whole study, not just this receptor: Increased serum interferon-beta after radiation, together with early dynamic changes in blood T cell clones, were reported to be the strongest predictors of response. After treatment with radiotherapy and ipilimumab, TCR clones that came from tumors expanded in the peripheral blood.

The CDR3 covers 15 residues, taking in both the cysteine and the phenylalanine. Here the CDR3 DNA is all that survives: 45 bases in frame from base 1. CDR1 and CDR2 (MNHEY, SVGAGI) derive from the germline V gene. Clipping removes 6 bases from V and 6 bases from J, with 3 as the unmatched junction base count. In regard to this clone: Its antigen specificity is not known. The sample holds no much larger clone one base away, and base qualities are not on file.

Library preparation used the immunoSEQ multiplex PCR assay. The table comes from immuneACCESS by way of TCRdb, which keeps in-frame sequences with V and J called. Part of the clones is missing from these tables; in studies checked, under half for an unresolved V gene and the rest for unknown reasons. Recorded for this sample are some 18,000 clones; roughly 82% of them occurred a single time. In total, the top ten clones hold 20% to 30% of the sample. The study tested focal radiation therapy combined with CTLA-4 blockade (ipilimumab) in patients with chemo-refractory metastatic non-small-cell lung cancer.

This TCR was recovered from a human donor with non-small cell lung cancer whose response to radiotherapy plus ipilimumab could not be evaluated. Sequencing was performed on peripheral blood, taken from a patient treated with radiotherapy plus ipilimumab. Recombination linked TRBV6-5 to TRBJ2-2; 14 junctional bases match TRBD2. The nucleotide sequence is TGTGCCAGCAGGCGACTAGCGGGAGGGCCCGGGGAGCTGTTTTTT. It translates to CASRRLAGGPGELFF.